The text below deals with one T cell receptor beta chain. The target of this receptor is not known. Within one base of it there is no much larger clone, and no base qualities were kept. Each collaborating institution followed its own protocols to collect whole blood in K2EDTA tubes. Collaborator samples were shipped for TCRbeta analysis as frozen whole blood, isolated PBMCs, or DNA extracted from either sample type. This sample stems from a study of blood T cell repertoires in COVID-19 (dated by TCRdb to about 2020). Context from the whole study: Samples covering the acute and convalescent phases of COVID-19 were provided by collaborators in the United States, Italy and Spain. The prospective study material was composed of cDNA or gDNA derived from T cells, B-cell-depleted T cells, or PBMCs. The dataset comprised deeply sampled blood TCRbeta repertoires from subjects exposed to, actively infected with, or recovered from COVID-19. A freely available public database, intended as a resource for researchers studying the immune response to SARS-CoV-2, is where the repertoires were released. The samples were drawn from the first 160 participants of the ongoing ImmuneRACE study and from 950 to 1,500 subjects provided by 6 global collaborators. Sample metadata almost always included a de-identified subject ID, COVID-19 status, age in years and sex. Where available, HLA class I and class II types were taken from metadata supplied by the sample provider and were not determined by assay-based typing.

What the study reported, not specific to this receptor: Clinical and demographic metadata were provided uncurated, with the amount varying by source and participant.

TCRbeta CDR3 regions were amplified from genomic DNA by means of the immunoSEQ Assay, a bias-controlled multiplex PCR. In the source study's methods: Nucleated cell counts per sample were estimated from amplification of reference gene primers within the assay. To quantify the absolute abundance of each unique TCRbeta CDR3 rearrangement, sequence reads were collapsed and filtered. For each sample, productive Simpson clonality was calculated as the square root of Simpson's diversity index across productive rearrangements. In its TCRdb copy, this immuneACCESS table keeps in-frame sequences only and misses some clones. Where compared with another copy, unresolved V genes explain less than half of these, and the others have no known cause. V, J and clone size are taken as reported in that table, and D and trimming were inferred from the DNA itself. Counted in this sample were some 170,000 clones; approximately 90% of them appeared once. The ten largest clones represent about 1.6% of the sample.

The sequence was obtained from a woman between 45 and 65 years old with acute or convalescent COVID-19. The sequenced material came from peripheral blood.

The DNA sequence reads TGTGCCAGCAGCCCCAACCGGGAAAAACTGTTTTTT. Its amino acids are CASSPNREKLFF. The chain couples TRBV3-1 (or the pseudogene TRBV3-2) to TRBJ1-4, with the D gene call left open. The CDR3 measures 12 amino acids from cysteine to phenylalanine. Only the CDR3 DNA stays, 36 bases, in frame from base 1. The germline V gene (reference sequence) gives CDR1 as LGHDT and CDR2 as YNNKEL. The junction carries 8 bases between V and J, which are trimmed by 4 bases and 8 bases respectively.